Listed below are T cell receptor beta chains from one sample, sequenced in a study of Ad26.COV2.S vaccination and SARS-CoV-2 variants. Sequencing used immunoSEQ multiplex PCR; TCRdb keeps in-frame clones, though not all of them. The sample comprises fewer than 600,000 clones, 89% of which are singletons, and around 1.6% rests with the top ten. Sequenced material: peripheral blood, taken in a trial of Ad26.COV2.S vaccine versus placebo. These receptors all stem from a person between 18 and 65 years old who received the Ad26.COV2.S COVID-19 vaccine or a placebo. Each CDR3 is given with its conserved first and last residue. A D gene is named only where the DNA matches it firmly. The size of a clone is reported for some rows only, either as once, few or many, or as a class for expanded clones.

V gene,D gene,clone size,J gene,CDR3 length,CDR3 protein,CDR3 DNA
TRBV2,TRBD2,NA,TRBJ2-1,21,CASSESGTSGVKPTSYNEQFF,TGTGCCAGCAGTGAATCGGGGACTAGCGGGGTAAAACCAACGTCGTACAATGAGCAGTTCTTC
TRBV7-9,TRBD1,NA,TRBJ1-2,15,CASSLTTGESGGYTF,TGTGCCAGCAGTCTCACAACAGGGGAAAGTGGTGGCTACACCTTC
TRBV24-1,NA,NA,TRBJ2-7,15,CATSDTRGTGYEQYF,TGTGCCACCAGTGATACCCGCGGGACTGGATACGAGCAGTACTTC
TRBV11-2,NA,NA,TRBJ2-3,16,CASSLRDGTSTDTQYF,TGTGCCAGCAGCTTAAGGGACGGCACTAGCACAGATACGCAGTATTTT
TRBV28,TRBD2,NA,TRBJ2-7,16,CASLQGDPAGAYEQYF,TGTGCCAGCCTTCAAGGGGACCCGGCGGGAGCCTACGAGCAGTACTTC
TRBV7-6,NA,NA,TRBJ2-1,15,CASSLVTNSYNEQFF,TGTGCCAGCAGCTTAGTTACAAACTCCTACAATGAGCAGTTCTTC
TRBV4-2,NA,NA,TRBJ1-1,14,CASSQEVYYTEAFF,TGTGCCAGCAGCCAAGAAGTGTATTACACTGAAGCTTTCTTT
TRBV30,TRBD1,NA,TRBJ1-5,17,CAWSWPGTGVIDQPQHF,TGTGCCTGGAGCTGGCCCGGGACAGGGGTTATAGATCAGCCCCAGCATTTT
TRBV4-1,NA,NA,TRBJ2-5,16,CASSQGLGQPQETQYF,TGCGCCAGCAGCCAAGGCCTAGGACAGCCCCAAGAGACCCAGTACTTC
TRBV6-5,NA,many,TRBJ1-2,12,CASSRDGIGYTF,TGTGCCAGCAGCCGAGATGGAATAGGCTACACCTTC
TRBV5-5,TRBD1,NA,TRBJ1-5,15,CASSSRGLGNQPQHF,TGTGCCAGCAGCTCTAGGGGGCTTGGCAATCAGCCCCAGCATTTT
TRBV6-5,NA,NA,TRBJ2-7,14,CASCLQGLGYEQYF,TGTGCCAGCTGCTTACAGGGTTTAGGCTACGAGCAGTACTTC
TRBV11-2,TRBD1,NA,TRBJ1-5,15,CASSQGELSNQPQHF,TGTGCCAGCAGCCAGGGGGAGTTGAGCAATCAGCCCCAGCATTTT
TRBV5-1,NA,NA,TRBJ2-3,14,CASSNGAGESTQYF,TGCGCCAGCAGCAATGGCGCAGGGGAGTCGACGCAGTATTTT
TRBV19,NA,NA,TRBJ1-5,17,CASSKVLPGGKRQPQHF,TGTGCCAGTAGTAAAGTACTCCCGGGGGGGAAGCGTCAGCCCCAGCATTTT
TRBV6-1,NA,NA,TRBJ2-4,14,CASSEAPGKNIQYF,TGTGCCAGCAGTGAAGCGCCAGGGAAAAACATTCAGTACTTC
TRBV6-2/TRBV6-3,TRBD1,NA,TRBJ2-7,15,CASSYSGTGLDEQYF,TGTGCCAGCAGTTACTCAGGGACAGGGCTGGACGAGCAGTACTTC
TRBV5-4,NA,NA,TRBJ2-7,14,CASSSKAGVLEQYF,TGTGCCAGCAGCTCTAAAGCCGGGGTCCTTGAGCAGTACTTC
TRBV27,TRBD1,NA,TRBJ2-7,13,CASSSRDSYEQYF,TGTGCCAGCAGTTCCCGGGACAGCTACGAGCAGTACTTC
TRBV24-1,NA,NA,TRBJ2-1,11,CATRFLNEQFF,TGTGCCACCAGATTCCTCAATGAGCAGTTCTTC
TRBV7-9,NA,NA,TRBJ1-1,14,CASSLTGGAREAFF,TGTGCCAGCAGCTTAACCGGAGGGGCGAGGGAAGCTTTCTTT
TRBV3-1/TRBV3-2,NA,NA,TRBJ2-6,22,CASSQDFFAGMLTDSGANVLTF,TGTGCCAGCAGCCAAGACTTTTTTGCGGGAATGCTGACCGACTCTGGGGCCAACGTCCTGACTTTC
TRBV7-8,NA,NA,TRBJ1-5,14,CASSLGGGTQPQHF,TGTGCCAGCAGCTTAGGGGGAGGCACTCAGCCCCAGCATTTT
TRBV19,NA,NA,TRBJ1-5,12,CASSMRNQPQHF,TGTGCCAGTAGTATGAGGAATCAGCCCCAGCATTTT
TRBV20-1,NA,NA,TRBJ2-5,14,CSASPRAGQETQYF,TGCAGTGCTAGTCCGCGGGCCGGGCAAGAGACCCAGTACTTC
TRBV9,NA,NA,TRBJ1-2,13,CASSLPSAAGYTF,TGTGCCAGCAGCCTCCCCTCGGCGGCTGGCTACACCTTC
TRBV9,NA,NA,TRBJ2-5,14,CASSVATGVETQYF,TGTGCCAGCAGCGTAGCCACCGGAGTGGAGACCCAGTACTTC
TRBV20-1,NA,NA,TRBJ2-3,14,CSASAPISTDTQYF,TGCAGTGCTAGTGCTCCTATAAGCACAGATACGCAGTATTTT
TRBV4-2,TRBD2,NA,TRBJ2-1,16,CASSQVGGRGGNEQFF,TGTGCCAGCAGCCAAGTGGGTGGTAGGGGAGGGAATGAGCAGTTCTTC
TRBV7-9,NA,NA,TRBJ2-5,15,CASSLLQGKGGTQYF,TGTGCCAGCAGCTTACTTCAGGGGAAGGGGGGGACCCAGTACTTC
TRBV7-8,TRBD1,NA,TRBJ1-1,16,CASSPRGDRVITEAFF,TGTGCCAGCAGCCCTCGGGGGGACAGGGTTATCACTGAAGCTTTCTTT
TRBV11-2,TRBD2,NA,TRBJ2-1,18,CASSLDRLAGGIFDEQFF,TGTGCCAGCAGCTTGGACCGACTAGCGGGAGGGATTTTCGATGAGCAGTTCTTC
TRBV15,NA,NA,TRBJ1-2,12,CATSGTGSGYTF,TGTGCCACCAGCGGCACTGGCTCTGGCTACACCTTC
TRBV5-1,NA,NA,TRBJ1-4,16,CASSRQGPQTNEKLFF,TGCGCCAGCAGCCGTCAGGGGCCCCAAACTAATGAAAAACTGTTTTTT
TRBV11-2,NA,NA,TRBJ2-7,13,CASSRGPLDEQYF,TGTGCCAGCAGCCGGGGACCCTTGGACGAGCAGTACTTC
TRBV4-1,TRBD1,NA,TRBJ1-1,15,CASSQIGTGETEAFF,TGCGCCAGCAGCCAAATAGGGACAGGGGAGACTGAAGCTTTCTTT
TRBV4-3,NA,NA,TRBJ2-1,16,CASSGRQVFYWVKQFF,TGCGCCAGCAGCGGCCGACAGGTTTTTTACTGGGTCAAGCAGTTCTTC
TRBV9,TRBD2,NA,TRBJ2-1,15,CASSVGIAGGPGQFF,TGTGCCAGCAGCGTAGGAATAGCGGGGGGGCCTGGGCAGTTCTTC
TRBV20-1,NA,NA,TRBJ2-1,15,CSASSAAGNGDEQFF,TGCAGTGCTAGTTCCGCAGCAGGGAATGGCGATGAGCAGTTCTTC
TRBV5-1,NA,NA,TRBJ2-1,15,CASRSIKGSYNEQFF,TGCGCCAGCCGGTCGATCAAAGGCTCCTACAATGAGCAGTTCTTC
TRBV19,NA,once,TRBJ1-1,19,CASSIKRGWEDEGNTEAFF,TGTGCCAGTAGTATTAAGCGGGGTTGGGAAGATGAAGGGAACACTGAAGCTTTCTTT
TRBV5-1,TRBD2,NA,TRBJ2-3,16,CASSLWTSGSTDTQYF,TGCGCCAGCAGCTTATGGACTAGCGGGAGCACAGATACGCAGTATTTT
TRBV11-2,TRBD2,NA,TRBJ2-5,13,CASSLGGYETQYF,TGTGCCAGCAGCTTGGGAGGGTATGAGACCCAGTACTTC
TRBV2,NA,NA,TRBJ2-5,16,CASSRLGTTYQETQYF,TGTGCCAGCAGCAGGCTCGGGACCACGTACCAAGAGACCCAGTACTTC
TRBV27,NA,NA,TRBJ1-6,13,CASKGSYNSPLHF,TGTGCCAGCAAGGGTTCCTATAATTCACCCCTCCACTTT
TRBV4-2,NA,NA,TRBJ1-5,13,CASSQGGGQPQHF,TGTGCCAGCAGCCAAGGTGGGGGTCAGCCCCAGCATTTT
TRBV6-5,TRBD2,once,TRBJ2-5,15,CASSSASGGGETQYF,TGTGCCAGCAGTTCGGCTAGCGGGGGCGGTGAGACCCAGTACTTC
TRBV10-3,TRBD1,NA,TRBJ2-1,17,CATESGQGIHLGNEQFF,TGTGCCACCGAATCGGGACAGGGGATACATTTGGGGAATGAGCAGTTCTTC
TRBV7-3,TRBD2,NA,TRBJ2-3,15,CASSPSGRRPDTQYF,TGTGCCAGCAGCCCGAGCGGGAGGCGGCCAGATACGCAGTATTTT
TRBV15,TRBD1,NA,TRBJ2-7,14,CATSPGTGGYEQYF,TGTGCCACCAGCCCCGGGACAGGGGGTTACGAGCAGTACTTC
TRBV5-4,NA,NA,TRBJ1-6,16,CASSVGLQGSNSPLHF,TGTGCCAGCAGCGTCGGCCTACAGGGTTCTAATTCACCCCTCCACTTT
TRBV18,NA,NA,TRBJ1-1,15,CASSPRKTEDTEAFF,TGTGCCAGCTCACCAAGGAAGACTGAAGACACTGAAGCTTTCTTT
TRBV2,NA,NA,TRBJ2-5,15,CASSGGGGLQETQYF,TGTGCCAGCAGTGGGGGCGGGGGCCTTCAAGAGACCCAGTACTTC
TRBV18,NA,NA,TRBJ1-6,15,CASSPRYGENSPLHF,TGTGCCAGCTCACCCCGGTACGGGGAGAATTCACCCCTCCACTTT
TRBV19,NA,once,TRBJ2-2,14,CASTLIGDTGELFF,TGTGCCAGTACCCTGATCGGGGACACCGGGGAGCTGTTTTTT
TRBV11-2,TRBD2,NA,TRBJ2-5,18,CASSQGFGLAGAQETQYF,TGTGCCAGCAGCCAAGGCTTCGGGCTAGCGGGGGCCCAAGAGACCCAGTACTTC
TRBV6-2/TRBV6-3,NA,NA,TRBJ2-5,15,CASSYNVQYQETQYF,TGTGCCAGCAGTTATAATGTACAATACCAAGAGACCCAGTACTTC
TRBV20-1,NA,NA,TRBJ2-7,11,CSALSGHEQYF,TGCAGCGCACTCTCGGGCCACGAGCAGTACTTC
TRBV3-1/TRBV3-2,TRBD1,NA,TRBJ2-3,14,CASSPLGTGDTQYF,TGTGCCAGCAGCCCCCTGGGGACAGGAGATACGCAGTATTTT